This T cell receptor beta chain appears in the sequencing data of a study of T cell responses to AZD1222 COVID-19 vaccine. Study-level results: Baseline seropositives among AZD1222 recipients totaled only six. Dominant at 160-218 and 743-854, vaccine-associated CD4 TCRs also spanned spike. Donors were mostly white British, more females; clonal diversity possibly underestimated.

Sequencing was performed with immunoSEQ multiplex PCR; in TCRdb, only in-frame clones are kept and a portion is missing. This sample has 99,000 or so clones; 89% occur once, and the top ten carry approximately 45%. Of note for this clone: The antigen is not known.

V trimming: 6 bases; J trimming: 0 bases; junction bases outside the gene matches: 12. The germline CDR1 and CDR2 sequences are SEHNR and FQNEAQ (reference sequence). This CDR3 comprises 19 residues. The genes are TRBV7-9 and TRBJ2-1; 12 bases agree with TRBD2. The sequences come from peripheral blood, collected 28 days after the second AZD1222 dose. The TCR sequence derives from an adult who received the AZD1222 COVID-19 vaccine. The DNA for the CDR3 is TGTGCCAGCAGGCCTAGCGGGAGGGCCGGGGGGCACTCCTACAATGAGCAGTTCTTC. It specifies CASRPSGRAGGHSYNEQFF.